The rows below give T cell receptor beta chains drawn from one sample of a study of T cells after posttransplantation cyclophosphamide. Assay: immunoSEQ multiplex PCR; the TCRdb copy retains only in-frame clones and omits some. The repertoire holds some 33,000 clones, with around 90% as singletons. Source material: naive CD4+ T cells sorted from blood. The source is a man aged 25 to 40 in good health and a related stem cell transplant donor. CDR3s include the opening cysteine and the closing phenylalanine or tryptophan. A D gene is named only where the DNA matches it firmly. Some rows have no size entry. The others give once, few or many, or a class for an expanded clone.

j_call v_call d_call cdr3_length clone_size cdr3_aa cdr3_nt
TRBJ1-1 TRBV7-3 NA 13 NA CASSEQKNTEAFF TGTGCCAGCAGCGAACAGAAGAACACTGAAGCTTTCTTT
TRBJ2-1 TRBV5-1 NA 13 NA CASASGPLNEQFF TGCGCCAGTGCCTCAGGGCCCCTCAATGAGCAGTTCTTC
TRBJ1-2 TRBV5-1 NA 14 NA CASSLTGEPYGYTF TGCGCCAGCAGCTTGACAGGTGAACCCTATGGCTACACCTTC
TRBJ1-1 TRBV27 NA 14 NA CASSFRSGDTEAFF TGTGCCAGCAGTTTTCGTTCCGGGGACACTGAAGCTTTCTTT
TRBJ2-7 TRBV9 NA 16 NA CASSPTPVIRSYEQYF TGTGCCAGCAGCCCAACCCCCGTCATTAGGAGCTACGAGCAGTACTTC
TRBJ2-2 TRBV5-1 TRBD1 14 NA CASSLSQGAGELFF TGCGCCAGCAGCTTGTCGCAGGGGGCCGGGGAGCTGTTTTTT
TRBJ2-7 TRBV11-2 TRBD2 16 NA CASSYPAGGLPYEQYF TGTGCCAGCAGCTACCCAGCGGGGGGTTTACCCTACGAGCAGTACTTC
TRBJ2-3 TRBV10-3 NA 14 NA CAIKETGSTDTQYF TGTGCCATCAAGGAGACAGGTAGCACAGATACGCAGTATTTT
TRBJ2-2 TRBV19 NA 13 NA CASTTGSTGELFF TGTGCCAGTACCACGGGTAGCACCGGGGAGCTGTTTTTT
TRBJ1-5 TRBV6-1 NA 13 NA CASIEDSNQPQHF TGTGCCAGCATTGAAGACAGTAATCAGCCCCAGCATTTT
TRBJ2-7 TRBV11-2 TRBD2 17 NA CASSLALAGGPSYEQYF TGTGCCAGCAGCTTAGCTCTAGCGGGGGGGCCGTCCTACGAGCAGTACTTC
TRBJ1-2 TRBV19 NA 15 NA CASSIDLGRIYGYTF TGTGCCAGTAGTATAGATCTCGGCAGGATTTATGGCTACACCTTC
TRBJ2-7 TRBV6-1 NA 15 once CASSTRQEPSYEQYF TGTGCCAGCAGTACCAGACAGGAGCCTTCCTACGAGCAGTACTTC
TRBJ1-5 TRBV2 NA 17 once CASSEAGRGEGNQPQHF TGTGCCAGCAGTGAAGCGGGGAGGGGGGAAGGCAATCAGCCCCAGCATTTT
TRBJ2-5 TRBV6-5 NA 13 NA CASSPGSRGTQYF TGTGCCAGCAGTCCCGGGAGTAGGGGGACCCAGTACTTC
TRBJ1-2 TRBV7-9 TRBD1 12 few CASSFPGGGYTF TGTGCCAGCAGCTTTCCAGGGGGTGGCTACACCTTC
TRBJ2-5 TRBV28 NA 16 once CASSAHSTSGGETQYF TGTGCCAGCAGCGCCCACTCGACTAGTGGAGGAGAGACCCAGTACTTC
TRBJ2-5 TRBV6-5 TRBD1 15 NA CASSYSKGQGETQYF TGTGCCAGCAGTTACTCGAAGGGACAGGGTGAGACCCAGTACTTC
TRBJ1-3 TRBV2 NA 15 NA CASSEFASTGNTIYF TGTGCCAGCAGTGAATTCGCGTCGACTGGAAACACCATATATTTT
TRBJ2-3 TRBV4-3 TRBD1 14 NA CASSLGQGEDTQYF TGCGCCAGCAGCCTCGGACAGGGGGAAGATACGCAGTATTTT
TRBJ1-6 TRBV7-2 NA 15 NA CASSLASSYNSPLHF TGTGCCAGCAGCTTAGCGAGCTCCTATAATTCACCCCTCCACTTT
TRBJ1-2 TRBV5-4 TRBD1 15 NA CASSVPGQVDYGYTF TGTGCCAGCAGCGTGCCCGGACAGGTAGACTATGGCTACACCTTC